The 11 T cell receptor beta chains in this list originate from one sample, sequenced in a study of T cell responses to AZD1222 COVID-19 vaccine. The data were produced by immunoSEQ multiplex PCR, yet TCRdb's version contains in-frame clones alone and is incomplete. Counted here are 100,000 to 150,000 clones, more than 90% occurring once; the ten biggest clones make up 1.9%. The sample was peripheral blood, taken 28 days after the second AZD1222 dose. Receptor source: an adult who received the AZD1222 COVID-19 vaccine.

With respect to this clone: This sample includes further DNA sequences coding for the same CDR3. The V and J genes are TRBV20-1 and TRBJ1-1, with D unresolved. Looked up from germline, CDR1 is DFQATT and CDR2 is SNEGSKA (reference sequence). The CDR3 length is 11 residues. V lost 2 bases to trimming and J lost 0 bases, with 1 base between them. The CDR3 sequence: CSARLNTEAFF. In DNA, the CDR3 is TGCAGTGCTAGATTGAACACTGAAGCTTTCTTT.

The chain uses TRBV11-3 and TRBJ2-5, with TRBD2 matching 13 bases. CDR3 length equals 15 residues. The germline V gene has CDR1 SGHNT and CDR2 YENEEA. V dropped 1 base and J dropped 4; count of bases not matched to a gene: 0. CDR3 in amino acids: CASSLGLAGGETQYF. The CDR3 bases are TGTGCCAGCAGCTTAGGACTAGCGGGGGGAGAGACCCAGTACTTC.

The chain employs TRBV5-1 and TRBJ2-5, with D perhaps TRBD1 (7 bases). The CDR3 extends over 18 amino acids. The ends were cut back, 0 bases at V and 4 bases at J, with 22 bases in the middle. Looked up from germline, CDR1 is SGHRS and CDR2 is YFSETQ. The chain's CDR3 is CASSLESGQAVGGETQYF. CDR3 nucleotides: TGCGCCAGCAGCTTGGAATCCGGACAGGCAGTGGGGGGAGAGACCCAGTACTTC.

The chain links TRBV24-1 to TRBJ2-3, with TRBD2 identical over 10 bases. CDR3 length: 16 residues. V lost 3 bases to trimming and J lost 4 bases; unmatched junction nucleotides: 6. Germline V gene lookup returns CDR1 KGHDR and CDR2 SFDVKD. CDR3 coding DNA: TGTGCCACCAGTGATCCTAGCGGGAGAGGCGCAGATACGCAGTATTTT. It specifies CATSDPSGRGADTQYF.

In nucleotides, the CDR3 is TGTGCCAGCTCAAGGGGGGGCAACGAGCAGTACGTC. It yields the protein CASSRGGNEQYV. The rearrangement links TRBV12-3 or TRBV12-4 to TRBJ2-7; possibly TRBD2 for D (7 bases). V was cut by 8 bases and J by 5 bases, with 13 bases left in between. This CDR3 comprises 12 residues.

The V gene is TRBV10-1, the J gene TRBJ1-4; possibly TRBD1 for D (5 bases). The CDR3 is made up of 13 amino acids. Trimming left V 3 bases short and J 8 bases short, with 10 bases between. In germline, CDR1 is WNHNN, CDR2 SYGVQD (reference sequence). This CDR3 reads CASSEGVREKLFF. The DNA for the CDR3 is TGCGCCAGCAGTGAAGGGGTTCGGGAAAAACTGTTTTTT.

The chain recombines TRBV11-2 with TRBJ1-6; D gene unclear. This CDR3 is built from 13 residues. The V gene lost 4 bases and the J gene lost 10 bases, with 11 bases spanning the gap. Germline V gene lookup returns CDR1 SGHAT and CDR2 FQNNGV. CDR3 nucleotides: TGTGCCAGCAGCTACTCCTTGGGGTCACCCCTCCACTTT. It codes for CASSYSLGSPLHF.

This chain joins TRBV19 and TRBJ1-5, with a possible D match to TRBD1 (5 bases). Germline CDR1 reads LNHDA; CDR2 reads SQIVND (reference sequence). Trimming took 6 bases from V and 7 from J, leaving 16 bases between them. The CDR3 is 14 residues long. The CDR3 nucleotides are TGTGCCAGTAGCTGGGGGGGAACGGACCAGCCCCAGCATTTT. Translated, it gives CASSWGGTDQPQHF.

The V gene is TRBV29-1, the J gene TRBJ1-2; a weak D match, TRBD1 (5 bases). The germline V and J ends were trimmed by 1 base and 8 bases, with 17 bases remaining between them. This CDR3 has 14 amino acids. CDR1 SQVTM and CDR2 ANQGSEA come from the germline V gene. CDR3 sequence: CSVEGDRSSWGYTF. The CDR3 DNA sequence: TGCAGCGTTGAAGGTGACAGAAGTTCGTGGGGCTACACCTTC.

This clone has a single count. The chain joins TRBV6-5 to TRBJ1-1; D possibly corresponds to TRBD1 (6 bases). The germline V gene encodes CDR1 MNHEY and CDR2 SVGAGI. This CDR3 has 15 amino acids. Trimming took 6 bases from V and 0 from J, leaving 14 bases between them. The CDR3, as DNA: TGTGCCAGCAGACTGGGGGGGCTCTTGAACACTGAAGCTTTCTTT. Protein sequence: CASRLGGLLNTEAFF.

This chain uses TRBV18 with TRBJ1-2; TRBD1 aligns across 7 bases. The CDR3 length is 13 residues. The J segment lost 6 bases and the V segment lost 5 bases, leaving 6 bases of the junction unmatched. Per the germline V gene, CDR1 is KGHSH and CDR2 is LQKENI. CDR3 sequence reads: CASSNQGENGYTF. The CDR3 DNA reads as TGTGCCAGCTCAAACCAGGGGGAGAATGGCTACACCTTC.